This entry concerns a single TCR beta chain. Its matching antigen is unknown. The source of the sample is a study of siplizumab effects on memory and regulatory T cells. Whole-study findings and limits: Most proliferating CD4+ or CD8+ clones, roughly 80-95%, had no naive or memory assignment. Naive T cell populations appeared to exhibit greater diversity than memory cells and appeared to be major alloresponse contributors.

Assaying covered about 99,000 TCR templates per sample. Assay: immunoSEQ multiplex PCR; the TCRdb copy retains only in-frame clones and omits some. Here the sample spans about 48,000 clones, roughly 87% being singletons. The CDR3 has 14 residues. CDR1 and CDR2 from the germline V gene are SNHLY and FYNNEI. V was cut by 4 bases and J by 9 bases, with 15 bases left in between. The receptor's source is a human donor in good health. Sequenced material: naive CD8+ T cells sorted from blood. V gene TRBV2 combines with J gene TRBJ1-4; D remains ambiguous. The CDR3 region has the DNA TGTGCCAGCAGTGTCGCAGGTGAAAGGAAAAAACTGTTTTTT. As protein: CASSVAGERKKLFF.